This passage covers 29 T cell receptor beta chains from one sample sequenced in a study of CD8 T cells in Susac syndrome. The RNA, roughly 0.5 to 1 ug, was put through reverse transcription using random hexamers. TCRdb fed the immunoSEQ multiplex PCR reads into MiXCR, producing one record per CDR3 protein. This table holds around 80,000 distinct CDR3 sequences, 94% found once. Sequencing was done on a sample of CD8+ T cells from PBMCs. The source of these receptors is a human donor in good health.

Here the CDR3 reads CASSAGLPGGETQYF. The CDR3 bases are TGTGCCAGCAGCGCGGGACTTCCGGGGGGGGAGACCCAGTACTTC. V is TRBV7-6 and J is TRBJ2-5; 8 nucleotides align to TRBD2. The germline CDR1 and CDR2 sequences are SGHVS and FNYEAQ. V lost 5 bases to trimming and J lost 5 bases; unmatched junction nucleotides: 10. The CDR3 covers 15 residues.

V usage is TRBV2 and J usage is TRBJ2-1; no clear D. V was trimmed by 7 bases and J by 0 bases, leaving 10 bases between them. The CDR3 is 14 amino acids. The germline CDR1 and CDR2 sequences are SNHLY and FYNNEI. CDR3 protein: CASTGGPSYNEQFF. DNA for the CDR3: TGTGCCAGCACCGGCGGACCCTCCTACAATGAGCAGTTCTTC.

The J gene is TRBJ2-5, the V gene TRBV27; 11 bases match TRBD1. This CDR3 is built from 14 residues. The germline CDR1 and CDR2 sequences are MNHEY and SMNVEV (reference sequence). Losses at the gene ends were 9 bases for V and 5 bases for J; bases not matched to a gene: 8. The CDR3 DNA follows: TGTGCCAGTCGGACAGGGGGCGCGGCTGAGACCCAGTACTTC. Its translation: CASRTGGAAETQYF.

This rearrangement joins TRBV12-3 or TRBV12-4 to TRBJ2-1; 10 positions match TRBD2. The CDR3 consists of 15 residues. J lost 6 bases, V lost 1 base, and 3 bases had no gene match. CDR3 sequence reads: CASSLDASGSNEQFF. CDR3 DNA: TGTGCCAGCAGTTTAGATGCTAGCGGGAGCAATGAGCAGTTCTTC.

This clonotype has a single count. The chain links TRBV28 to TRBJ2-7, with 8 positions matching TRBD2. The V and J ends lost 8 bases and 0 bases, in that order; junction bases with no gene match: 3. Germline CDR1 MDHEN, CDR2 SYDVKM. The length of the CDR3 is 13 residues. For the CDR3, the DNA is TGTGCCAGCGTCGGGACTAGCTCCTACGAGCAGTACGTC. This translates into CASVGTSSYEQYV.

The V gene is TRBV13, the J gene TRBJ2-7; 8 bases match TRBD1. The CDR3 length is 15 residues. Looked up from germline, CDR1 is PRHDT and CDR2 is FYEKMQ (reference sequence). The trim removed 0 bases at V and 6 bases at J, leaving 7 bases unmatched. CDR3 protein: CASSLGQGDSREQYF. The CDR3, as DNA: TGTGCCAGCAGCTTAGGACAGGGGGATTCGCGCGAGCAGTACTTC.

The rearrangement uses TRBV6-6 and TRBJ2-5, with TRBD1 as a possible D gene (6 bases). Germline lookup yields CDR1 MNHNY and CDR2 SVGAGI (reference sequence). This CDR3 region has 14 residues. With 7 bases removed from V and 3 bases from J, the gap between germline ends came to 15 bases. Written as DNA, the CDR3 is TGTGCCAGCATACGAGACCAGGGGAAAGAGACCCAGTACTTC. Its protein is CASIRDQGKETQYF.

J is TRBJ2-1 and V is TRBV29-1; TRBD2 might be the D (7 bases). V was clipped by 4 bases and J by 5 bases, with 18 bases between them. This CDR3 spans 15 amino acids. Germline assignment: CDR1 SQVTM and CDR2 ANQGSEA. The chain's CDR3 is CSVGDAGAFNNEQFF. CDR3 coding DNA: TGCAGCGTTGGTGATGCGGGGGCTTTTAACAATGAGCAGTTCTTC.

The CDR3 DNA reads TGTGCCAGCCATTATGCGGTGAACACTGAAGCTTTCTTT. Translation gives CASHYAVNTEAFF. The genes are TRBV27 and TRBJ1-1; D is ambiguous. From germline, CDR1 is MNHEY and CDR2 SMNVEV (reference sequence). CDR3 length equals 13 residues. V was cut by 8 bases and J by 0 bases, with 10 bases left in between.

The genes are TRBV20-1 and TRBJ2-5; D uncertain. The CDR3 is 13 residues long. V shed 4 bases and J shed 5 bases, with 14 bases lying between them. CDR1 is DFQATT and CDR2 is SNEGSKA in the germline V gene (reference sequence). CDR3 coding DNA: TGCAGTGCTAATTTGGTAGGGATGGAGACCCAGTACTTC. It is translated as CSANLVGMETQYF.

The CDR3: CASSQEDDRQETQYF. CDR3 sequence (DNA): TGTGCCAGCAGCCAAGAAGATGACCGTCAAGAGACCCAGTACTTC. The chain joins TRBV14 to TRBJ2-5; D unresolved. Trimming pared 0 bases from V and 2 bases from J, leaving 10 bases between. This CDR3 is 15 amino acids long. CDR1 is SGHDN and CDR2 is FVKESK in the germline V gene.

This sequence joins TRBV19 and TRBJ2-5; D gene uncertain. The germline CDR1 and CDR2 sequences are LNHDA and SQIVND (reference sequence). This CDR3 is 11 amino acids long. Trimming shortened V by 3 bases and J by 5 bases, and 4 bases separated the two germline ends. CDR3 sequence: CASSIKETQYF. The CDR3 DNA sequence: TGTGCCAGTAGTATTAAGGAGACCCAGTACTTC.

This clonotype came up once. V usage is TRBV12-3 or TRBV12-4 and J usage is TRBJ2-7, with 10 bases lining up with TRBD2. The CDR3 runs 13 residues. J gave up 6 bases and V 6 bases, and 5 bases lay outside the gene matches. The chain's CDR3 is CASSLGLAPEQYV. The CDR3 DNA is TGTGCCAGCAGCCTGGGACTAGCGCCCGAGCAGTACGTC.

The rearrangement uses TRBV27 and TRBJ1-2; 8 bases align to TRBD1. The V segment lost 5 bases and the J segment 11 bases; nucleotides outside the gene matches: 7. The germline gives CDR1 MNHEY, CDR2 SMNVEV (reference sequence). The CDR3 totals 12 residues. CDR3 bases: TGTGCCAGCAGTCCATCAGGGGGCGCATACACCTTC. It yields the protein CASSPSGGAYTF.

The V gene is TRBV29-1, the J gene TRBJ2-1; D not certain. Trimming left V 4 bases short and J 0 bases short, with 7 bases between. Per the germline V gene, CDR1 is SQVTM and CDR2 is ANQGSEA. CDR3 length: 13 residues. In nucleotides, the CDR3 is TGCAGCGTTGTTTTCAGCTCCTACAATGAGCAGTTCTTC. The encoded protein is CSVVFSSYNEQFF.

This sequence joins TRBV24-1 and TRBJ1-1; no definite D call. CDR1 is KGHDR, CDR2 SFDVKD, per germline. Trimming stripped 7 bases from V and 7 bases from J, with 9 bases between. The CDR3 loop spans 11 amino acids. The chain's CDR3 is CATSFHDEAFF. For the CDR3, the DNA is TGTGCCACCAGCTTCCACGATGAAGCTTTCTTT.

The chain is built from TRBV6-2 or TRBV6-3 and TRBJ2-1; a weak D match, TRBD1 (6 bases). Germline V gives CDR1 MNHEY, CDR2 SVGEGT. This CDR3 has 11 amino acids. Deletions cut 11 bases from V and 6 bases from J, with 11 bases between. This chain's CDR3 is CAVSGANEQFF. Here the CDR3 DNA reads TGTGCCGTCTCAGGGGCCAATGAGCAGTTCTTC.

V and J are TRBV11-2 and TRBJ2-7; D tentatively reads TRBD1 or TRBD2 (5 bases each). Germline assignment: CDR1 SGHAT and CDR2 FQNNGV. The CDR3 covers 12 residues. Between the trimmed V and J ends, which lost 6 bases and 4 bases, there was a span of 10 bases. The CDR3: CASRRDRYEQYF. DNA for the CDR3: TGTGCCAGCAGACGGGACCGATACGAGCAGTACTTC.

J is TRBJ2-7 and V is TRBV20-1, with 7 bases fitting TRBD2. CDR3 length: 16 amino acids. The trim removed 0 bases at V and 7 bases at J, leaving 15 bases unmatched. Germline CDR1 reads DFQATT; CDR2 reads SNEGSKA (reference sequence). Here the CDR3 DNA reads TGCAGTGCTAGAGATCTCCTGGCGGGAGTCACAGGAGAGCAGTACGTC. Its protein is CSARDLLAGVTGEQYV.

The chain is built from TRBV23-1 and TRBJ2-7; 9 bases are a match to TRBD1. TRBV23-1 is an open reading frame, and its role is uncertain. The length of the CDR3 is 14 residues. Germline trimming cut 4 bases from V and 5 bases from J; bases unmatched to any gene: 6. CDR3 sequence reads: CASSPHRGRDEQYF. DNA for the CDR3: TGCGCCAGCAGTCCCCACAGGGGGCGCGACGAGCAGTACTTC.

The sample holds one count of this clonotype. The J gene is TRBJ1-1, the V gene TRBV13; D is possibly TRBD1 (5 bases). CDR1 PRHDT and CDR2 FYEKMQ come from the germline V gene (reference sequence). The V end lost 2 bases, the J end lost 1 base, and 11 bases lay between the germline ends. The CDR3 loop spans 15 amino acids. In DNA, the CDR3 is TGTGCCAGCAGCTTAATAGGACAAAGGAACACTGAAGCTTTCTTT. Its translation is CASSLIGQRNTEAFF.

The chain is built from TRBV4-1 and TRBJ2-1, with D hard to call. The CDR3 covers 15 residues. V was cut by 1 base and J by 6 bases, with 13 bases left in between. From germline, CDR1 is MGHRA and CDR2 YSYEKL. This chain's CDR3 is CASSQGDRAINEQFF. CDR3 bases: TGCGCCAGCAGCCAAGGCGATCGGGCAATCAATGAGCAGTTCTTC.

This clonotype was counted only a few times. The V call is TRBV12-3 or TRBV12-4, the J call TRBJ2-2; D tentatively fits TRBD1 or TRBD2 (5 bases each). V dropped 3 bases and J dropped 7 bases, with 9 bases sitting between them. This CDR3 spans 13 amino acids. CDR3 DNA sequence: TGTGCCAGCAGTTTGGGGGTGGTCGGGGAGCTGTTTTTT. Translation gives CASSLGVVGELFF.

CDR3 nucleotide sequence: TGTGCCACCAGCGCTTGGGGGAGGGTCCAAGAGACCCAGTACTTC. Translation: CATSAWGRVQETQYF. The V gene is TRBV15, the J gene TRBJ2-5; 7 nucleotides align to TRBD2. The CDR3 is 15 amino acids. The V gene's germline CDR1 is LNHNV and CDR2 YYDKDF (reference sequence). V shed 5 bases and J 1 base; nucleotides not matched to a gene: 7.

CDR3 protein: CASAGTGDSPLHF. CDR3 DNA: TGTGCCAGCGCCGGGACAGGTGATTCACCCCTCCACTTT. V and J are TRBV12-3 or TRBV12-4 and TRBJ1-6, with 8 nucleotides matching TRBD1. V shed 8 bases, J shed 8 bases, and the junction held 5 bases outside the gene matches. The CDR3 is made up of 13 amino acids.

The J gene is TRBJ1-4, the V gene TRBV9; tentatively, D is TRBD1 (5 bases). The CDR3 runs to 14 residues. CDR1 SGDLS and CDR2 YYNGEE come from the germline V gene. The ends were cut back, 0 bases at V and 2 bases at J, with 5 bases in the middle. CDR3 nucleotide sequence: TGTGCCAGCAGCGTAGGACAGACTAATGAAAAACTGTTTTTT. Its translation: CASSVGQTNEKLFF.

This sequence joins TRBV20-1 and TRBJ2-7; weak D call: TRBD2 (5 bases). Germline assignment: CDR1 DFQATT and CDR2 SNEGSKA (reference sequence). CDR3 size: 13 residues. V was cut by 5 bases and J by 3 bases, with 14 bases left in between. The CDR3 is CSAPMAGDYEQYV. CDR3 sequence (DNA): TGCAGTGCTCCAATGGCGGGCGACTACGAGCAGTACGTC.

The rearrangement uses TRBV6-5 and TRBJ2-7; D possibly matches TRBD1 or TRBD2 (5 bases each). CDR1 is MNHEY, CDR2 SVGAGI, per germline. Trimming pared 6 bases from V and 0 bases from J, leaving 15 bases between. The length of the CDR3 is 15 residues. The CDR3 spells CASSAGTGSSYEQYF. CDR3 sequence (DNA): TGTGCCAGCAGCGCCGGGACCGGAAGCTCCTACGAGCAGTACTTC.

This chain joins TRBV7-9 and TRBJ1-2, with a tentative D call TRBD1 (6 bases). V lost 5 bases, J lost 5 bases, and 12 bases lay in between. The CDR3 consists of 13 residues. Germline loops: CDR1 SEHNR, CDR2 FQNEAQ (reference sequence). This CDR3 is CASSLDRIYGYTF. Written as DNA, the CDR3 is TGTGCCAGCAGCCTCGACAGGATTTATGGCTACACCTTC.